A single sample is the source of the 6 T cell receptor beta chains below, sequenced in a study of response to subunit inactivated influenza vaccine. TCRdb processed the RT-PCR reads anew with MiXCR; each CDR3 protein has one entry. The sample lists a few hundred thousand distinct CDR3 sequences; about 15% were seen once. The input for sequencing was PBMCs from blood, taken about 11 days after vaccination. The receptors stem from a man in his fifties who received an inactivated influenza vaccine.

This chain uses TRBV24-1 with TRBJ1-1, with 8 bases matching TRBD1. Per germline, CDR1 KGHDR and CDR2 SFDVKD. V lost 5 bases and J lost 6; bases outside the gene matches: 7. CDR3 length: 14 residues. The CDR3 DNA sequence: TGTGCCACCAGTGCAAGGGACAGGCCGGCTGAAGCTTTCTTT. Residues: CATSARDRPAEAFF.

The J gene is TRBJ2-2, the V gene TRBV4-3; TRBD2 agrees at 7 bases. The CDR3 covers 15 residues. CDR1 and CDR2 (germline): LGHNA, YSLEER. V lost 4 bases to trimming and J lost 6 bases; unmatched junction nucleotides: 8. In DNA, the CDR3 is TGCGCCAGCAGCCCCCGGGACTACCTGGCCGGGGAGCTGTTTTTT. It specifies CASSPRDYLAGELFF.

The CDR3 DNA reads TGTGCCAGCAGCGCCGGGACCGCCACGCAGTTCTTC. This sequence encodes CASSAGTATQFF. The V and J genes are TRBV9 and TRBJ2-1; D could derive from TRBD1 or TRBD2 (5 bases each). This CDR3 has 12 amino acids. Germline V CDR1 and CDR2: SGDLS, YYNGEE. Between the trimmed V and J ends, which lost 3 bases and 12 bases, there was a span of 13 bases. Drawing the rest from reference TRBV9 and TRBJ2-1, the complete variable domain is DSGVTQTPKHLITATGQRVTLRCSPRSGDLSVYWYQQSLDQGLQFLIQYYNGEERAKGNILERFSAQQFPDLHSELNLSSLELGDSALYFCASSAGTATQFFGPGTRLTVL.

This clonotype was seen a handful of times. The chain has TRBV29-1 and TRBJ2-1; D not certain. Per germline, CDR1 SQVTM and CDR2 ANQGSEA. The CDR3 has 13 residues. The germline V and J ends were trimmed by 7 bases and 7 bases, with 17 bases remaining between them. The CDR3 region is CSGLSGRANEQFF. CDR3 in DNA: TGCAGCGGACTGAGTGGGCGAGCTAATGAGCAGTTCTTC.

J is TRBJ2-7 and V is TRBV28; possible D gene TRBD1, 6 bases. V lost 6 bases, J lost 4 bases, and 16 bases lay in between. CDR3 length: 14 amino acids. Germline CDR1 is MDHEN and CDR2 is SYDVKM. The DNA of the CDR3 is TGTGCCAGCAGATCGTGGGGACACGGTTACGAGCAGTACTTC. Protein product: CASRSWGHGYEQYF. The variable domain in full, with the rest retrieved from reference TRBV28 and TRBJ2-7, is DVKVTQSSRYLVKRTGEKVFLECVQDMDHENMFWYRQDPGLGLRLIYFSYDVKMKEKGDIPEGYSVSREKKERFSLILESASTNQTSMYLCASRSWGHGYEQYFGPGTRLTVT.

This clonotype has a handful of counts. V usage is TRBV29-1 and J usage is TRBJ1-1; a possible D gene is TRBD1 (5 bases). The CDR3 runs to 13 residues. Germline values: CDR1 SQVTM, CDR2 ANQGSEA. Trimming took 4 bases from V and 4 from J, leaving 13 bases between them. The CDR3 nucleotides are TGCAGCGTTGCCCGGACACTGAGCACTGAAGCTTTCTTT. This translates into CSVARTLSTEAFF.